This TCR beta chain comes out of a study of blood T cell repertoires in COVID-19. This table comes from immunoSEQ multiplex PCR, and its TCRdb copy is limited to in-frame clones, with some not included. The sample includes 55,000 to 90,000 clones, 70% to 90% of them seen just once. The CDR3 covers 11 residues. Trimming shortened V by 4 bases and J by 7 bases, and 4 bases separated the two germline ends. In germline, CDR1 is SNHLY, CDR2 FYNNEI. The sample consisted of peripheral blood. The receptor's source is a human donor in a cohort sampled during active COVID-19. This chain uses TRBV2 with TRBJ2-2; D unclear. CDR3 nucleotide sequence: TGTGCCAGCAGTGGACTCGGGGAGCTGTTTTTT. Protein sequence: CASSGLGELFF.